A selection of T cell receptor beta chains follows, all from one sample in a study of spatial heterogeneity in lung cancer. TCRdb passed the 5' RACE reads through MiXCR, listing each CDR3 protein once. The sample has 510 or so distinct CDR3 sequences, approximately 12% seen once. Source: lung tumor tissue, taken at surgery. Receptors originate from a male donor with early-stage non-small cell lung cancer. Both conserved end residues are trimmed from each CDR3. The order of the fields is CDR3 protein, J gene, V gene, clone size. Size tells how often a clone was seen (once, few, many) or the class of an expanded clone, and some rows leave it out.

CDR3: ASSREPVQETQY
J: TRBJ2-5
V: TRBV6-5
size: -

CDR3: ASSTTGPNQPQH
J: TRBJ1-5
V: TRBV19
size: once